These T cell receptor beta chains were read from a single sample in a study of T cell responses to AZD1222 COVID-19 vaccine. The protocol was immunoSEQ multiplex PCR, while the TCRdb copy is restricted to in-frame clones and leaves out a portion. In the table there are roughly 120,000 clones, about 90% of which are singletons. The starting material was peripheral blood, obtained on day 0 of AZD1222 vaccination. The receptors were sampled from an adult in good health. CDR3s include the opening cysteine and the closing phenylalanine or tryptophan.

>TRBV27|TRBJ2-1
CASNRGLPIYNEQFF
>TRBV2|TRBJ2-1
CASRDSAGFSYNEQFF
>TRBV19|TRBJ2-5
CASSKSGGNQETQYF
>TRBV6-5|TRBJ2-5
CASSYWAGAVETQYF
>TRBV15|TRBJ2-7
CATSRGGTSGKYEQYF
>TRBV28|TRBJ2-7
CASRAGYGAYEQYF
>TRBV19|TRBJ2-5
CASSIGGRRNQETQYF
>TRBV28|TRBJ2-7
CASSGGGYEQYF
>TRBV12-3/TRBV12-4|TRBJ2-7
CAAGSPYEQYF
>TRBV19|TRBJ1-2
CASSIDKGRARYGGYTF
>TRBV5-6|TRBJ2-7
CASSLGQGLTEQYF
>TRBV28|TRBJ1-1
CASRYGGPGKDFF
>TRBV7-9|TRBJ2-1
CASSFSGGSYNEQFF
>TRBV5-8|TRBJ2-1
CASSLVREQFF
>TRBV9|TRBJ1-1
CASSAQVQGQGVNTEAFF
>TRBV24-1|TRBJ2-5
CATSDPRASGETQYF
>TRBV28|TRBJ2-7
CASSFEIEQYF
>TRBV28|TRBJ2-5
CASINAPGRKETQYF
>TRBV9|TRBJ2-1
CASPQRSSGLFWEFF
>TRBV18|TRBJ2-1
CASSPETGPPYNEQFF
>TRBV27|TRBJ1-5
CASGQGSQPQHF
>TRBV29-1|TRBJ1-1
CSVGRAPSNTEAFF
>TRBV7-6|TRBJ2-5
CASSRGQIQETQYF
>TRBV11-3|TRBJ2-7
CASSRGYYEQYF
>TRBV5-2|TRBJ1-2
CASKSIREYETYGYTF
>TRBV5-1|TRBJ2-7
CASSRQGGGYSYEQYF
>TRBV4-2|TRBJ2-3
CASSQGGDDTDTQYF
>TRBV11-3|TRBJ1-1
CASSPSSGNTEAFF
>TRBV18|TRBJ2-7
CASSPGTGIYEQYF
>TRBV2|TRBJ2-2
CAKEKGQGNTGELFF
>TRBV18|TRBJ1-4
CASSPPSGDSNEKLFF
>TRBV5-1|TRBJ1-2
CASSFMGTGDVNYGYTF
>TRBV6-5|TRBJ2-7
CASSYSTGQTYEQYF
>TRBV7-2|TRBJ2-3
CASSVGLAGVAGTDTQYF
>TRBV5-1|TRBJ2-5
CASSSGSGTGIPLQETQYF
>TRBV9|TRBJ1-4
CASSVATGLINEKLFF
>TRBV6-5|TRBJ2-7
CASSYQRTGRGEQYF
>TRBV29-1|TRBJ1-1
CSALERPVFTEAFF
>TRBV5-6|TRBJ1-4
CASSWGKEKLFF
>TRBV2|TRBJ2-2
CASNVGNTGELFF
>TRBV6-4|TRBJ1-6
CASTKKGQPYNSPLHF
>TRBV6-5|TRBJ2-7
CASSTGTRSYEQYF
>TRBV19|TRBJ2-1
CASSPSSWPEQFF
>TRBV2|TRBJ2-2
CASSVIWAGQRNTGELFF
>TRBV10-3|TRBJ1-5
CAISEGQGSNQPQHF
>TRBV4-2|TRBJ1-2
CASSHSNLGGPGDYGYTF
>TRBV5-1|TRBJ2-7
CASSLAAGDWYEQYF
>TRBV6-4|TRBJ2-3
CASSDSPTDTQYF
>TRBV29-1|TRBJ1-3
CSVGGDMSSGNTIYF
>TRBV7-9|TRBJ2-7
CASSLAPSGANEQYF